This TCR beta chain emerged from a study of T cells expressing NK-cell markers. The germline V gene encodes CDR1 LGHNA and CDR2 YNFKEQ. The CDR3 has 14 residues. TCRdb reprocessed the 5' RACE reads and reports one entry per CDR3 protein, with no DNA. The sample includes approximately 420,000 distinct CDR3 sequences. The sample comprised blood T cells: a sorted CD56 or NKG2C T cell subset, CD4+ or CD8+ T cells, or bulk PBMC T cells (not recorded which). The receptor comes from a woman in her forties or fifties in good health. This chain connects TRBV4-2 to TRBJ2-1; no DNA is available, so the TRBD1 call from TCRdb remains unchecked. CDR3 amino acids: CASTDRGQNNEQFF.